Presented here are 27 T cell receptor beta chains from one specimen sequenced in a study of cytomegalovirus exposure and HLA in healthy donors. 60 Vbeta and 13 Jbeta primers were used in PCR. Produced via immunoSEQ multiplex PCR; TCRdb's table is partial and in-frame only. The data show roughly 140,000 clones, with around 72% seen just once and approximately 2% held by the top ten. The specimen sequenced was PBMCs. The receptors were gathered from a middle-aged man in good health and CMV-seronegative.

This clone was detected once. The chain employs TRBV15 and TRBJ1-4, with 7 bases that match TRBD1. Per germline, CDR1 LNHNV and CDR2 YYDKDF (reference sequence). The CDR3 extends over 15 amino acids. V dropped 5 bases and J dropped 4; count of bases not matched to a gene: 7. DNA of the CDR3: TGTGCCACCAGCGAGGACAGGCGACTTAATGAAAAACTGTTTTTT. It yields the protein CATSEDRRLNEKLFF.

The chain's CDR3 is CASSLAVGGPYNEQFF. The DNA of the CDR3 is TGCGCCAGCAGCTTGGCCGTCGGGGGGCCTTACAATGAGCAGTTCTTC. J is TRBJ2-1 and V is TRBV5-1, with D possibly being TRBD2 (7 bases). In germline, CDR1 is SGHRS, CDR2 YFSETQ. Trimming took 0 bases from V and 4 from J, leaving 14 bases between them. The CDR3 loop spans 16 amino acids.

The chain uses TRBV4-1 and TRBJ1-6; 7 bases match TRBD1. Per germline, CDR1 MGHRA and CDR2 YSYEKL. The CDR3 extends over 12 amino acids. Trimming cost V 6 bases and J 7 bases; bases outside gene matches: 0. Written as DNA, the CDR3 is TGCGCCAGCAGACAGGGGAATTCACCCCTCCACTTT. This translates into CASRQGNSPLHF.

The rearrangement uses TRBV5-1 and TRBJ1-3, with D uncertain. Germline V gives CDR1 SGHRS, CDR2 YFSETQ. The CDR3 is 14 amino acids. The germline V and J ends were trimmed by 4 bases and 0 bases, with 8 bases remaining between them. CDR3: CASSAGNSGNTIYF. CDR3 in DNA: TGCGCCAGCAGCGCGGGAAACTCTGGAAACACCATATATTTT.

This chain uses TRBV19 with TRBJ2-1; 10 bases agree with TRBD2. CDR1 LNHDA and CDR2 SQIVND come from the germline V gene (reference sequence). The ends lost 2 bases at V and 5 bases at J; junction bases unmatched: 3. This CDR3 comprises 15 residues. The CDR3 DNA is TGTGCCAGTAGTATAACTAGCGGGGTCCACAATGAGCAGTTCTTC. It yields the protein CASSITSGVHNEQFF.

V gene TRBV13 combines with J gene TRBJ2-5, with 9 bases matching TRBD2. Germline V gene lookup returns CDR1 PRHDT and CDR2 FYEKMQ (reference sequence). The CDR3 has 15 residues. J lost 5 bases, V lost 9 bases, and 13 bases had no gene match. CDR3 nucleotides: TGTGCCAGTTCAGTGCGTCTAGCGGGGTGGGAGACCCAGTACTTC. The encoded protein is CASSVRLAGWETQYF.

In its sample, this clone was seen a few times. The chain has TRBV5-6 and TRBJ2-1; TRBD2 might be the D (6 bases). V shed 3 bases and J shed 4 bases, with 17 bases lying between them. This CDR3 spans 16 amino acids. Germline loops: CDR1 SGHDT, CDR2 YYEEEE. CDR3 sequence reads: CASSSPGELGYNEQFF. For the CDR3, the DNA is TGTGCCAGCAGCTCGCCGGGGGAATTGGGTTACAATGAGCAGTTCTTC.

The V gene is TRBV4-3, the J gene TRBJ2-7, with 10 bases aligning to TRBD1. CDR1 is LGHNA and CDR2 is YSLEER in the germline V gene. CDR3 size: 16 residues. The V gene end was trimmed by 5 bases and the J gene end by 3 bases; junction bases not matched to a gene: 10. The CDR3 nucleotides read TGCGCCAGCAGCAAAACCCCGACAGGGGGCCTCTACGAGCAGTACTTC. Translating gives CASSKTPTGGLYEQYF.

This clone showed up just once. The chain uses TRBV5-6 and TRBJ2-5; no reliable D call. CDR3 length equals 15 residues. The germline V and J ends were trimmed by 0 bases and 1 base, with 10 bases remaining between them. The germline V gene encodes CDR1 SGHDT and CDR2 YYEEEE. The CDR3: CASSLGPGSQETQYF. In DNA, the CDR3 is TGTGCCAGCAGCTTGGGCCCAGGATCCCAAGAGACCCAGTACTTC.

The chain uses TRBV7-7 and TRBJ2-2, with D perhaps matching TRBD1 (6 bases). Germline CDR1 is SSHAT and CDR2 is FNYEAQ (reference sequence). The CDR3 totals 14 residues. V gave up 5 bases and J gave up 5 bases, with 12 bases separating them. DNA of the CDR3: TGTGCCAGCAGCCCTGAAGGGGGAACCGGGGAGCTGTTTTTT. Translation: CASSPEGGTGELFF.

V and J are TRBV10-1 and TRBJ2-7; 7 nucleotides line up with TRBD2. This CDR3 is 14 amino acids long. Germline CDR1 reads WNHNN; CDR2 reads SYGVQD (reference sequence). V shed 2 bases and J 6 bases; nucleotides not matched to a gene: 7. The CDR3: CASSEPGGLGEQYF. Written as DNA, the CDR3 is TGCGCCAGCAGTGAGCCGGGGGGTTTGGGCGAGCAGTACTTC.

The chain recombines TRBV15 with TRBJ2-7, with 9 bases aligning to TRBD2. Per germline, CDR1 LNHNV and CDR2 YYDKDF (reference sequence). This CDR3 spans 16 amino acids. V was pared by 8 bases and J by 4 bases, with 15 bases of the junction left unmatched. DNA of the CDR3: TGTGCCACCTCGAGGAGGATAGCGGGAGCAGAATACGAGCAGTACTTC. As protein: CATSRRIAGAEYEQYF.

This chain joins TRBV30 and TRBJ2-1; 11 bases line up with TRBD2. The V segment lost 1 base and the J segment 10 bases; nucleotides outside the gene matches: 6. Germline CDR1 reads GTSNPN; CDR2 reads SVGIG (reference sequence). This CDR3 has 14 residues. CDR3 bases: TGTGCCTGGAGTGCAACTAGCGGGAGACGGGAGCAGTTCTTC. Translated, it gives CAWSATSGRREQFF.

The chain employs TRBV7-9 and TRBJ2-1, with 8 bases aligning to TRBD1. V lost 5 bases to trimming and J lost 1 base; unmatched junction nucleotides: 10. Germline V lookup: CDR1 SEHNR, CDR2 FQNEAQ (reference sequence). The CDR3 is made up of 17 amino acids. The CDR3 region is CASSPDRTGFSYNEQFF. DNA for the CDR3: TGTGCCAGCAGCCCGGACAGGACAGGGTTTTCCTACAATGAGCAGTTCTTC.

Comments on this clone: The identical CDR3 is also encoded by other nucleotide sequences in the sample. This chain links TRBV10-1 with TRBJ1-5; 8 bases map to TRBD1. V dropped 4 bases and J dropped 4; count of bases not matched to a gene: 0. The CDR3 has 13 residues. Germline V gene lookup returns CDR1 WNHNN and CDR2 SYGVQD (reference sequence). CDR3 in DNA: TGCGCCAGCAGTGGACAGGGGAATCAGCCCCAGCATTTT. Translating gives CASSGQGNQPQHF.

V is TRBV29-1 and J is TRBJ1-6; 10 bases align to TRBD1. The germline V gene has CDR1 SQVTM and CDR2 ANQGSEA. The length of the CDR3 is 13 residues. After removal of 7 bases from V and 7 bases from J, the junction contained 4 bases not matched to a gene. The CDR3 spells CSARTGGNSPLHF. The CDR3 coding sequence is TGCAGCGCTAGGACAGGGGGGAATTCACCCCTCCACTTT.

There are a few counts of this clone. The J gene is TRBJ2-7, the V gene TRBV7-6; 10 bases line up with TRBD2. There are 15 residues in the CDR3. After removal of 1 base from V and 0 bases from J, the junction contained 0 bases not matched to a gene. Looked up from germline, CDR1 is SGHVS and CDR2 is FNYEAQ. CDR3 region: CASSLVAGGSYEQYF. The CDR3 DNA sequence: TGTGCCAGCAGCTTAGTAGCGGGGGGCTCCTACGAGCAGTACTTC. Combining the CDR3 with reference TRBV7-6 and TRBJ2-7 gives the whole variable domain GAGVSQSPRYKVTKRGQDVALRCDPISGHVSLYWYRQALGQGPEFLTYFNYEAQQDKSGLPNDRFSAERPEGSISTLTIQRTEQRDSAMYRCASSLVAGGSYEQYFGPGTRLTVT.

The CDR3 reads CASSDMGWTYNQPQHF. The CDR3 DNA follows: TGTGCCAGCAGTGACATGGGGTGGACATACAATCAGCCCCAGCATTTT. The V call is TRBV6-1, the J call TRBJ1-5, with a possible D match to TRBD1 (5 bases). CDR3 size: 16 residues. Trimming took off 3 bases at V and 3 bases at J, with 15 bases between the two ends. The V gene's germline CDR1 is MNHNS and CDR2 SASEGT.

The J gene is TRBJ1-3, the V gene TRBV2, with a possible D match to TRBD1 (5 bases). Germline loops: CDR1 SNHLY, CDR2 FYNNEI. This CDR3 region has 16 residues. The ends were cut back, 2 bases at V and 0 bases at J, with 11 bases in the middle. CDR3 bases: TGTGCCAGCAGTGAACACAGGACGGTCTCTGGAAACACCATATATTTT. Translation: CASSEHRTVSGNTIYF.

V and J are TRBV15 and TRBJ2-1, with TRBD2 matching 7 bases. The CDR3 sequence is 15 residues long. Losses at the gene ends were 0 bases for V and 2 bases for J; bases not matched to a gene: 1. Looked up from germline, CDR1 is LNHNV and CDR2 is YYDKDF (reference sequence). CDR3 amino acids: CATSREGTTYNEQFF. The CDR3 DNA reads TGTGCCACCAGCAGAGAGGGGACTACCTACAATGAGCAGTTCTTC.

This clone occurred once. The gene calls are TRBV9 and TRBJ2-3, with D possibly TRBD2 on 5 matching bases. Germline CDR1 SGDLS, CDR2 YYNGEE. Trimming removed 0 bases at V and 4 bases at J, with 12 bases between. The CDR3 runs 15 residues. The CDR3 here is CASSVDGTRADTQYF. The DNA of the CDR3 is TGTGCCAGCAGCGTAGATGGCACGAGGGCAGATACGCAGTATTTT.

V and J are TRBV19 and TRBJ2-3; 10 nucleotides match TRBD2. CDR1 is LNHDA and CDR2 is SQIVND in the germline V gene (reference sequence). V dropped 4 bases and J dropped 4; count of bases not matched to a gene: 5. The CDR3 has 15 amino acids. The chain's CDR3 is CASSTLAGGADTQYF. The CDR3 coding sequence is TGTGCCAGTAGTACTTTAGCGGGAGGCGCAGATACGCAGTATTTT.

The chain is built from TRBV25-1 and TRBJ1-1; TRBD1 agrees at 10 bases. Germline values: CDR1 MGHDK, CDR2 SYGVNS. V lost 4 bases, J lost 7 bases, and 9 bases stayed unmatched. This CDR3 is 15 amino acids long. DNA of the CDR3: TGTGCCAGCAGTGCCTCTCCGGGACAGGGGTGTGAAGCTTTCTTT. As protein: CASSASPGQGCEAFF.

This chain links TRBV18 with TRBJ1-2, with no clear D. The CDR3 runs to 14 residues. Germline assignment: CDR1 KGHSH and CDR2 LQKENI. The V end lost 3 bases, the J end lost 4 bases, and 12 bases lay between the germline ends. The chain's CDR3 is CASSPPQASYGYTF. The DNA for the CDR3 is TGTGCCAGCTCACCCCCCCAAGCCTCCTATGGCTACACCTTC.

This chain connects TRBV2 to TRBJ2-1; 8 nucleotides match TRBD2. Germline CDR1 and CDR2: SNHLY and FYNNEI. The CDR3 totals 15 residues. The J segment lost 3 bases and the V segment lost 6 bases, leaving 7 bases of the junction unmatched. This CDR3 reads CASSESAGDYNEQFF. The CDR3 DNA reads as TGTGCCAGCAGCGAGTCAGCGGGAGACTACAATGAGCAGTTCTTC. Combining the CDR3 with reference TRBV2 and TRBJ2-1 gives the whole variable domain EPEVTQTPSHQVTQMGQEVILRCVPISNHLYFYWYRQILGQKVEFLVSFYNNEISEKSEIFDDQFSVERPDGSNFTLKIRSTKLEDSAMYFCASSESAGDYNEQFFGPGTRLTVL.

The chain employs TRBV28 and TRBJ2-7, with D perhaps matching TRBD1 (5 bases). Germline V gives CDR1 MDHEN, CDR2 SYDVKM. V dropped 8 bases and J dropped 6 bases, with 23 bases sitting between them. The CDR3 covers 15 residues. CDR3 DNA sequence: TGTGCCAGCCGCCCCCTGGGTCAGGGCTTTCTCGAGCAGTACTTC. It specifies CASRPLGQGFLEQYF.

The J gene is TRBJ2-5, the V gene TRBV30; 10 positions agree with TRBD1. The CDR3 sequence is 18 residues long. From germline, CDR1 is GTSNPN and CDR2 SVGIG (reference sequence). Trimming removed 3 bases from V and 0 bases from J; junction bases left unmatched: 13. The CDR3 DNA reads TGTGCCTGGAGGATGGGGGACAGGGGATTCGGGTACCAAGAGACCCAGTACTTC. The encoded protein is CAWRMGDRGFGYQETQYF. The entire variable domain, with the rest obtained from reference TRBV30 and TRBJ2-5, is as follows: SQTIHQWPATLVQPVGSPLSLECTVEGTSNPNLYWYRQAAGRGLQLLFYSVGIGQISSEVPQNLSASRPQDRQFILSSKKLLLSDSGFYLCAWRMGDRGFGYQETQYFGPGTRLLVL.